The clone carrying this T cell receptor beta chain has just a few counts. Sequencing targeted expressed TCRB transcripts, as all isolated RNA had been reverse transcribed. Assay: immunoSEQ multiplex PCR; the TCRdb copy retains only in-frame clones and omits some. The profile covers 300,000 to 400,000 clones, with under 8.5% appearing a single time and 0.44% taken by the ten largest. Per germline, CDR1 SGHRS and CDR2 YFSETQ. This CDR3 spans 18 amino acids. V lost 4 bases, J lost 2 bases, and 8 bases stayed unmatched. The record originates from a study of beta chain features in type 1 diabetes. The wider study: Similarity in age, gender and cell yields was seen between patients and healthy donors.

Sequenced: central memory CD4+ T cells from blood. The TCR sequence derives from a woman in her late teens or twenties in good health. The gene calls are TRBV5-1 and TRBJ2-1, with 14 bases that match TRBD2. The CDR3 protein is CASSPRTSGRIAYNEQFF. CDR3 sequence (DNA): TGCGCCAGCAGCCCGAGGACTAGCGGGAGGATAGCCTACAATGAGCAGTTCTTC.